Listed below are T cell receptor beta chains from one sample, sequenced in a study of blood T cell repertoires in COVID-19. Repertoires were generated with immunoSEQ multiplex PCR, while TCRdb's copy carries only in-frame clones and drops some. The table has approximately 200,000 clones, roughly 80% seen once. Material: peripheral blood. These receptors all come from a woman of 80 years or more with acute or convalescent COVID-19. Both conserved end residues are part of each CDR3. D genes are given only for firm matches. Clone size is stated in some rows and not others, as once, few, many or a class when expanded.

V gene	D gene	J gene	clone size	CDR3 DNA	CDR3 protein
TRBV6-6	TRBD1	TRBJ1-1	-	TGTGCCAGCAGTGGGGACAGGGGGCGCATAGCTTTCTTT	CASSGDRGRIAFF
TRBV12-3/TRBV12-4	TRBD1	TRBJ1-2	-	TGTGCCAGCAGTTCTGACAGGGTCTATGGCTACACCTTC	CASSSDRVYGYTF
TRBV5-5	-	TRBJ1-1	-	TGTGCCAGCAGCTCCACAGGAGAAACCGAAGCTTTCTTT	CASSSTGETEAFF
TRBV9	TRBD2	TRBJ2-3	-	TGTGCCAGCAGCCGGCTAGCGGGGGGCCCTCGCACAGATACGCAGTATTTT	CASSRLAGGPRTDTQYF
TRBV7-8	-	TRBJ1-3	once	TGTGCCAGCAGCTTAGGGCAGGTCTCTGGAAACACCATATATTTT	CASSLGQVSGNTIYF
TRBV3-1/TRBV3-2	-	TRBJ2-3	-	TGTGCCAGCAGCCAAGATGTCGCCAGCGGATTCACAGATACGCAGTATTTT	CASSQDVASGFTDTQYF
TRBV11-3	-	TRBJ2-2	-	TGTGCCAGCAGCCGCGGAGGTGATTCGAACACCGGGGAGCTGTTTTTT	CASSRGGDSNTGELFF
TRBV4-3	TRBD1	TRBJ1-1	once	TGCGCCAGCAGCCAAGACCCCGACAGGGGGCGAGAGAACACTGAAGCTTTCTTT	CASSQDPDRGRENTEAFF
TRBV5-6	-	TRBJ1-5	-	TGTGCCAGCAGCTTGGGCAGGAATCAGCCCCAGCATTTT	CASSLGRNQPQHF
TRBV11-3	-	TRBJ1-1	-	TGTGCCAGCAGCCACCCCAACGGAGAACGGGCTTTCTTT	CASSHPNGERAFF
TRBV11-2	TRBD1	TRBJ2-7	once	TGTGCCAGCAGTTTCAGACAGGGCCCCTCGTTCGAGCAGTACTTC	CASSFRQGPSFEQYF
TRBV4-1	TRBD2	TRBJ2-7	-	TGCGCCAGCAGCCAAGTTTTTTCTAGCGGGACTTTATACGAGCAGTACTTC	CASSQVFSSGTLYEQYF
TRBV5-1	-	TRBJ2-5	-	TGCGCCAGCAGCTCCTTCGGAGGGGGCTCCATTATACTTCAAGAGACCCAGTACTTC	CASSSFGGGSIILQETQYF
TRBV12-5	-	TRBJ1-3	-	TGTGCTAGTGGTTTGAGGCGACTGGGTAACTCTGGAAACACCATATATTTT	CASGLRRLGNSGNTIYF
TRBV11-3	TRBD1	TRBJ2-5	once	TGTGCCAGCAGCGGAGACAGGGAAGAGACCCAGTACTTC	CASSGDREETQYF
TRBV19	TRBD1	TRBJ1-1	-	TGTGCCAGTAGTGCGACAGGGGGACGGATGAACACTGAAGCTTTCTTT	CASSATGGRMNTEAFF
TRBV7-3	-	TRBJ1-1	-	TGTGCCAGCGGAGGGGTGACTGAAGCTTTCTTT	CASGGVTEAFF
TRBV19	-	TRBJ1-4	-	TGTGCCAGTAGTATAGACAGGGTGGACGAAAAACTGTTTTTT	CASSIDRVDEKLFF
TRBV7-9	-	TRBJ2-5	-	TGTGCCAGCAGCTTCGGAGGGCCAGAGACCCAGTACTTC	CASSFGGPETQYF
TRBV19	-	TRBJ1-4	-	TGTGCCAGTAGTATAGCGAAGGGGTCAGCTAATGAAAAACTGTTTTTT	CASSIAKGSANEKLFF
TRBV30	TRBD2	TRBJ2-1	-	TGTGCCTGGAGAGAGACTAGCGGGTGGACAAACAATGAGCAGTTCTTC	CAWRETSGWTNNEQFF
TRBV11-2	-	TRBJ2-7	-	TGTGCCAGCAGCTGGGAGTTCTACGAGCAGTACTTC	CASSWEFYEQYF